This T cell receptor (beta chain) was documented in a study of T cells after yellow fever vaccination. The overall study: Libraries from low-cell-number fractions were prepared with the SMART-Seq v4 Ultra Low Input RNA kit. Findings of the study overall: The study found a weaker secondary response that peaked faster, day 5 versus 15.

In making TCR cDNA, 5'RACE template switching added a universal primer site and UMIs to it. TCRdb re-called the 5' RACE reads through MiXCR, storing one row per CDR3 protein. This repertoire shows 95,000 to 100,000 distinct CDR3 sequences, 4.5% to 6% found once; its top ten account for about 40%. Germline CDR1 reads SGHDT; CDR2 reads YYEEEE. The CDR3 has 14 amino acids. Trimming at V came to 4 bases and at J to 9 bases, leaving 4 bases not matched to a gene. The sample holds a few counts of this clonotype. Its antigen is as yet unknown. The TCR originated in a man aged 18 to 30 who received the YFV17D yellow fever vaccine. The source was CD8+ T cells sorted from PBMCs, collected 10 days after the yellow fever booster vaccination. The chain employs TRBV5-6 and TRBJ2-1; 13 bases agree with TRBD2. The CDR3 reads CASSEGLAGLEQFF. Written as DNA, the CDR3 is TGTGCCAGCAGCGAGGGACTAGCGGGACTTGAGCAGTTCTTC.